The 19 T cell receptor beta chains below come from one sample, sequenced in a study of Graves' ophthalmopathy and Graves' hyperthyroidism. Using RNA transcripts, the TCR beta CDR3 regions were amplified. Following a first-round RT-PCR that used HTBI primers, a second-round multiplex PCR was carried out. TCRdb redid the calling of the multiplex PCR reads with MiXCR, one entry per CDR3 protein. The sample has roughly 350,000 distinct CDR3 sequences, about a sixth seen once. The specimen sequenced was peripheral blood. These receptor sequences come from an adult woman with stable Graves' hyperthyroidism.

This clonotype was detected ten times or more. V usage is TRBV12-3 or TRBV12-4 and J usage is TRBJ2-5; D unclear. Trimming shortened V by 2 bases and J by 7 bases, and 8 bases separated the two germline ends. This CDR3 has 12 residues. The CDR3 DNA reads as TGTGCCAGCAGTTTACCCCCAGGGACCCAGTACTTC. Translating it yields CASSLPPGTQYF.

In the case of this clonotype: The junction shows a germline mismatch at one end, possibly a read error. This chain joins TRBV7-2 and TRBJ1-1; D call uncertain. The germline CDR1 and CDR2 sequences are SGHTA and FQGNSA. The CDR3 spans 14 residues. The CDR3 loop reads CASSLLHVNTEACF. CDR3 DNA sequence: TGTGCCAGCAGCCTACTCCACGTGAACACTGAAGCTTGCTTT.

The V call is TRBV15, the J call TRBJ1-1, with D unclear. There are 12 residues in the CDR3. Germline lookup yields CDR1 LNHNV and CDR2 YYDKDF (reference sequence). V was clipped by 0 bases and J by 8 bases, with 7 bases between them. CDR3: CATSREDGEAFF. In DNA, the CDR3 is TGTGCCACCAGCAGAGAGGACGGGGAAGCTTTCTTT.

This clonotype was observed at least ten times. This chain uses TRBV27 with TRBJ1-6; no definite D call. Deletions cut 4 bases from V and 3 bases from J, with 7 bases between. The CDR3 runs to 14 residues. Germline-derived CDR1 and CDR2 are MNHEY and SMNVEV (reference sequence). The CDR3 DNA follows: TGTGCCAGCAGTTCCGGGATCTATAATTCACCCCTCCACTTT. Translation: CASSSGIYNSPLHF.

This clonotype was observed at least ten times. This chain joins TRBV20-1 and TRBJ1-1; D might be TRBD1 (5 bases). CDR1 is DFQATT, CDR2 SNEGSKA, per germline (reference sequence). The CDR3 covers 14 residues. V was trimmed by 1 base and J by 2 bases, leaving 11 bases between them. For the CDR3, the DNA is TGCAGTGCTAGAGGGGCAGGGATAAACACTGAAGCTTTCTTT. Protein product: CSARGAGINTEAFF.

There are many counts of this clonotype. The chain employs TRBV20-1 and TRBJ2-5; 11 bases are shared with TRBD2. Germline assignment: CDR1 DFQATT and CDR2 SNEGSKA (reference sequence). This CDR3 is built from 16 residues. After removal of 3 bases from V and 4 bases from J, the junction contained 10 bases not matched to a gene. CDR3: CSASTSGRRGGETQYF. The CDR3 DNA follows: TGCAGTGCTAGTACTAGCGGGAGAAGGGGGGGAGAGACCCAGTACTTC.

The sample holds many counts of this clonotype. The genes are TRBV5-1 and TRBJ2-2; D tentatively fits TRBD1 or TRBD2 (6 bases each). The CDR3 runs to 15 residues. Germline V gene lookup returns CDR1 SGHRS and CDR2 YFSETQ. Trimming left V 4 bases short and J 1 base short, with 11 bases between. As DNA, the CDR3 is TGCGCCAGCAGCCGGGGGCAGGAGAACACCGGGGAGCTGTTTTTT. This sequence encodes CASSRGQENTGELFF.

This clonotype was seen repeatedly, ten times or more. The CDR3 region is CASSIGRGTEAFF. Here the CDR3 DNA reads TGTGCCAGTAGTATCGGTCGCGGCACTGAAGCTTTCTTT. This sequence joins TRBV19 and TRBJ1-1; no clear D gene. The CDR3 has 13 residues. Trimming left V 3 bases short and J 4 bases short, with 9 bases between. Per germline, CDR1 LNHDA and CDR2 SQIVND (reference sequence).

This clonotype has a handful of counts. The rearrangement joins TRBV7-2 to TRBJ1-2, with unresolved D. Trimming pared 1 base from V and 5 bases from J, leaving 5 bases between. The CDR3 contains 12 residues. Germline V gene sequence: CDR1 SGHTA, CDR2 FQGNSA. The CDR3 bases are TGTGCCAGCAGCTTAGGGCATTATGGCTACACCTTC. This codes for CASSLGHYGYTF. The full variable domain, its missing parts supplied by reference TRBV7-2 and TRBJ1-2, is GAGVSQSPSNKVTEKGKDVELRCDPISGHTALYWYRQSLGQGLEFLIYFQGNSAPDKSGLPSDRFSAERTGGSVSTLTIQRTQQEDSAVYLCASSLGHYGYTFGSGTRLTVV.

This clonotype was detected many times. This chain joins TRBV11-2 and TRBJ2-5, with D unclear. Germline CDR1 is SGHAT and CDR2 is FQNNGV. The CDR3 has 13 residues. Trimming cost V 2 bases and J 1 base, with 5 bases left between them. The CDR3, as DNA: TGTGCCAGCAGCTTAAATGTCCAAGAGACCCAGTACTTC. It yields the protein CASSLNVQETQYF.

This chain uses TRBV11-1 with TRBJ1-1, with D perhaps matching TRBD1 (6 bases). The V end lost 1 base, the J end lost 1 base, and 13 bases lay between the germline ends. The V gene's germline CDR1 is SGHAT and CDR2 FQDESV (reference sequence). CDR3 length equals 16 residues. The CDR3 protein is CASSLGVGRGNTEAFF. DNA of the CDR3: TGTGCCAGCAGCTTAGGCGTTGGCAGGGGGAACACTGAAGCTTTCTTT.

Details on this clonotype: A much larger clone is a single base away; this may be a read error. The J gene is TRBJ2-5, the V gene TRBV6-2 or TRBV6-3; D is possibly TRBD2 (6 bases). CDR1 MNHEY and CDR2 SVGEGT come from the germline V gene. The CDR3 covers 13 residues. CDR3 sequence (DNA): TGTGCCAGCCTATCTGACTCCCGGGAGACCCTGTACTTC. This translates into CASLSDSRETLYF.

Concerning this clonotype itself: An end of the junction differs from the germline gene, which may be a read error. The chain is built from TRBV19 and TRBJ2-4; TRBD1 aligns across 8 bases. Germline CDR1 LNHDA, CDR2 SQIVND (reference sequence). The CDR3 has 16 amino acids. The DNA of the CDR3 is TGTGCCAGTAGTATTTCCCCCGGACAGGGCAATAACATTAAGTACTTC. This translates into CASSISPGQGNNIKYF.

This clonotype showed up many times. CDR3 sequence: CASSYSGGPYNSPLHF. The CDR3 region has the DNA TGTGCCAGCAGTTACTCTGGAGGGCCTTATAATTCACCCCTCCACTTT. This chain connects TRBV6-5 to TRBJ1-6; no clear D gene. CDR3 length: 16 residues. The ends were cut back, 0 bases at V and 4 bases at J, with 10 bases in the middle. Germline CDR1 reads MNHEY; CDR2 reads SVGAGI.

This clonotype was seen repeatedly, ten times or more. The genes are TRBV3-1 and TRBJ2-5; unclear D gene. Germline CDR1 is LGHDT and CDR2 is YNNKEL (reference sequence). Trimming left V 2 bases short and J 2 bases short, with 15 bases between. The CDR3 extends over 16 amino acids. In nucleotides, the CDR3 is TGTGCCAGCAGCCAACCCGACGTTCTGAGACAAGAGACCCAGTACTTC. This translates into CASSQPDVLRQETQYF.

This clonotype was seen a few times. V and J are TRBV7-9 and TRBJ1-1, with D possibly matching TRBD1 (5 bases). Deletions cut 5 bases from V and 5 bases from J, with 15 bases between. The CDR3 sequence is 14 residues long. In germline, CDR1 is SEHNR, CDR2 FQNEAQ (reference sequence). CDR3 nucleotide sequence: TGTGCCAGCAGCCCCGGGACGCCGGGGACTGAAGCTTTCTTT. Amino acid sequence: CASSPGTPGTEAFF.

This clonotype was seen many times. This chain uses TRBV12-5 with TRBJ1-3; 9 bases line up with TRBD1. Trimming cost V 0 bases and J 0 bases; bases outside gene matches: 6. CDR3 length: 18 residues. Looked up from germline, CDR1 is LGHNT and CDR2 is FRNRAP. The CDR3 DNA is TGTGCTAGTGGTTTGGTACTTGGGACAGGGCACTCTGGAAACACCATATATTTT. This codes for CASGLVLGTGHSGNTIYF.

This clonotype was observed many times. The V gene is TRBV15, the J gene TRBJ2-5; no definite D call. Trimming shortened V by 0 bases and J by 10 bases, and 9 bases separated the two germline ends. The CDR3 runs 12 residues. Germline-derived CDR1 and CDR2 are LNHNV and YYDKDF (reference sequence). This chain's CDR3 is CATSRDWAGQYF. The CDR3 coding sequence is TGTGCCACCAGCAGAGATTGGGCCGGCCAGTACTTC.

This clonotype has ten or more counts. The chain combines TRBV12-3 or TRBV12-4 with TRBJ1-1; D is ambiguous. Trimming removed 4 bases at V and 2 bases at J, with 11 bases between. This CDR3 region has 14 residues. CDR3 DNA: TGTGCCAGCAGTTCAAGGATGGGTAACACTGAAGCTTTCTTT. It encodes CASSSRMGNTEAFF.